Below are 26 T cell receptor beta chains sequenced from a single sample in a study of blood T cell repertoires in COVID-19. The protocol was immunoSEQ multiplex PCR, while the TCRdb copy is restricted to in-frame clones and leaves out a portion. This repertoire shows around 260,000 clones, approximately 85% found once; its top ten account for 0.87%. Sequenced sample: peripheral blood. The origin of the receptors is a human donor with COVID-19, enrolled during active disease. The donor label of this sample is uncertain.

The sample holds one count of this clone. The chain links TRBV27 to TRBJ2-3; TRBD1 is a possible D gene (5 bases). Trimming stripped 8 bases from V and 2 bases from J, with 11 bases between. The germline V gene encodes CDR1 MNHEY and CDR2 SMNVEV (reference sequence). CDR3 length: 13 amino acids. The CDR3 sequence is CASRRDFTDTQYF. The DNA of the CDR3 is TGTGCCAGCCGCAGGGATTTCACAGATACGCAGTATTTT.

The chain combines TRBV24-1 with TRBJ1-1, with D possibly matching TRBD1 (6 bases). V shed 2 bases and J shed 0 bases, with 12 bases lying between them. Looked up from germline, CDR1 is KGHDR and CDR2 is SFDVKD. This CDR3 has 16 residues. In DNA, the CDR3 is TGTGCCACCAGTGATTGGGGGCCAGGGTTGAACACTGAAGCTTTCTTT. This codes for CATSDWGPGLNTEAFF.

The V and J genes are TRBV11-2 and TRBJ1-2; 9 bases match TRBD1. CDR1 is SGHAT and CDR2 is FQNNGV in the germline V gene. J gave up 5 bases and V 1 base, and 8 bases lay outside the gene matches. The CDR3 has 16 residues. CDR3 protein: CASSLVGTGNSYGYTF. In nucleotides, the CDR3 is TGTGCCAGCAGCTTAGTCGGGACAGGGAACTCATATGGCTACACCTTC.

The chain uses TRBV12-3 or TRBV12-4 and TRBJ2-1; D not resolved. The CDR3 extends over 12 amino acids. The V end lost 1 base, the J end lost 10 bases, and 8 bases lay between the germline ends. CDR3 residues: CASSLGRREQFF. The CDR3 coding sequence is TGTGCCAGCAGTTTAGGGCGGAGAGAGCAGTTCTTC.

DNA of the CDR3: TGTGCCAGCAGTTTATCGGAGGTTGGACAGCCCATGAACACTGAAGCTTTCTTT. Residues: CASSLSEVGQPMNTEAFF. The chain uses TRBV27 and TRBJ1-1; tentatively, D is TRBD1 (6 bases). Deletions cut 0 bases from V and 0 bases from J, with 17 bases between. CDR1 MNHEY and CDR2 SMNVEV come from the germline V gene (reference sequence). This CDR3 contains 18 residues.

The J gene is TRBJ2-3, the V gene TRBV28, with TRBD1 matching 7 bases. The CDR3 length is 15 residues. The V segment lost 5 bases and the J segment 1 base; nucleotides outside the gene matches: 6. Germline lookup yields CDR1 MDHEN and CDR2 SYDVKM. The CDR3 here is CASSPGTVRTDTQYF. CDR3 DNA: TGTGCCAGCAGTCCCGGGACAGTGCGCACAGATACGCAGTATTTT.

The chain is built from TRBV19 and TRBJ2-7, with 7 bases identical to TRBD2. Trimming removed 7 bases from V and 0 bases from J; junction bases left unmatched: 6. Germline V CDR1 and CDR2: LNHDA, SQIVND (reference sequence). The CDR3 extends over 14 amino acids. CDR3 region: CASKKAGLSYEQYF. CDR3 nucleotide sequence: TGTGCCAGTAAAAAAGCGGGACTCTCCTACGAGCAGTACTTC. Drawing the rest from reference TRBV19 and TRBJ2-7, the complete variable domain is DGGITQSPKYLFRKEGQNVTLSCEQNLNHDAMYWYRQDPGQGLRLIYYSQIVNDFQKGDIAEGYSVSREKKESFPLTVTSAQKNPTAFYLCASKKAGLSYEQYFGPGTRLTVT.

The rearrangement joins TRBV6-6 to TRBJ1-1, with D perhaps TRBD1 (6 bases). Germline CDR1 MNHNY, CDR2 SVGAGI (reference sequence). V was trimmed by 8 bases and J by 4 bases, leaving 14 bases between them. The CDR3 has 13 residues. The CDR3 spells CASGRGQGTEAFF. The DNA for the CDR3 is TGTGCCAGCGGTCGGGGGCAGGGCACTGAAGCTTTCTTT.

The rearrangement uses TRBV9 and TRBJ1-4, with D perhaps TRBD1 (6 bases). The germline V gene encodes CDR1 SGDLS and CDR2 YYNGEE. The CDR3 has 18 amino acids. V lost 0 bases and J lost 4, with 19 bases in between. In DNA form, the CDR3 reads TGTGCCAGCAGCGTAGACGACAGGACGGCCAGGGGTAATGAAAAACTGTTTTTT. Its translation is CASSVDDRTARGNEKLFF.

This chain joins TRBV3-1 (or the pseudogene TRBV3-2) and TRBJ2-1; TRBD2 agrees at 13 bases. The CDR3 runs to 16 residues. With V trimmed by 5 bases and J by 2 bases, 3 bases remained unmatched. Germline V gene data show CDR1 as LGHDT and CDR2 as YNNKEL (reference sequence). In DNA, the CDR3 is TGTGCCAGCAGCTTAGGACTAGCGGGAGCCTACAATGAGCAGTTCTTC. It encodes CASSLGLAGAYNEQFF.

The V gene is TRBV12-3 or TRBV12-4, the J gene TRBJ1-5, with D possibly being TRBD1 (6 bases). The CDR3 runs to 13 residues. Trimming removed 5 bases from V and 6 bases from J, with 11 bases in between. DNA for the CDR3: TGTGCCAGCAGTGAAGACAGGATTCAGCCCCAGCATTTT. It specifies CASSEDRIQPQHF.

The chain uses TRBV28 and TRBJ2-1, with a possible D match to TRBD2 (6 bases). The CDR3 consists of 17 residues. The germline V gene encodes CDR1 MDHEN and CDR2 SYDVKM. Trimming removed 5 bases at V and 5 bases at J, with 22 bases between. The CDR3 DNA is TGTGCCAGCAGTCCACATATTAGCGGCCCCGGGGACAATGAGCAGTTCTTC. The encoded protein is CASSPHISGPGDNEQFF.

This chain joins TRBV14 and TRBJ2-5, with D possibly matching TRBD2 (5 bases). The V and J ends lost 0 bases and 5 bases respectively, with 13 bases between them. The CDR3 is made up of 15 amino acids. The germline V gene has CDR1 SGHDN and CDR2 FVKESK. CDR3 coding DNA: TGTGCCAGCAGCCAAGACACTAGTATTCAGGAGACCCAGTACTTC. Its translation: CASSQDTSIQETQYF. The entire variable domain, with the rest obtained from reference TRBV14 and TRBJ2-5, is as follows: EAGVTQFPSHSVIEKGQTVTLRCDPISGHDNLYWYRRVMGKEIKFLLHFVKESKQDESGMPNNRFLAERTGGTYSTLKVQPAELEDSGVYFCASSQDTSIQETQYFGPGTRLLVL.

The chain carries TRBV6-4 and TRBJ2-1; tentatively, D is TRBD2 (6 bases). Germline V lookup: CDR1 MRHNA, CDR2 SNTAGT. CDR3 length: 16 residues. Trimming took off 2 bases at V and 0 bases at J, with 11 bases between the two ends. CDR3 region: CASSDVAGRSYNEQFF. In DNA, the CDR3 is TGTGCCAGCAGTGACGTGGCGGGACGCTCCTACAATGAGCAGTTCTTC.

V gene TRBV5-1 combines with J gene TRBJ2-5; D might be TRBD1 (5 bases). Germline V gives CDR1 SGHRS, CDR2 YFSETQ. The ends were cut back, 4 bases at V and 1 base at J, with 11 bases in the middle. The CDR3 covers 14 residues. The CDR3 sequence is CASSHQGIQETQYF. The CDR3 DNA sequence: TGCGCCAGCAGCCACCAGGGAATCCAAGAGACCCAGTACTTC.

This clone has a handful of counts. The chain carries TRBV28 and TRBJ1-5; TRBD1 is a possible D gene (6 bases). Between the trimmed V and J ends, which lost 10 bases and 3 bases, there was a span of 16 bases. The germline V gene encodes CDR1 MDHEN and CDR2 SYDVKM. The CDR3 sequence is 14 residues long. The DNA for the CDR3 is TGTGCCATCCGACAGGACAGACCCAATCAGCCCCAGCATTTT. Its translation is CAIRQDRPNQPQHF.

The chain is built from TRBV27 and TRBJ2-3; tentatively, D is TRBD2 (7 bases). This CDR3 region has 14 residues. Germline V lookup: CDR1 MNHEY, CDR2 SMNVEV (reference sequence). The germline V and J ends were trimmed by 11 bases and 4 bases, with 19 bases remaining between them. The CDR3 coding sequence is TGTGCCCGAGGGGGGGGAGACTCCGCAGATACGCAGTATTTT. Translation gives CARGGGDSADTQYF.

The gene calls are TRBV3-1 (or the pseudogene TRBV3-2) and TRBJ1-1; 8 nucleotides agree with TRBD1. This CDR3 is built from 14 residues. V gave up 1 base and J gave up 6 bases; unmatched junction bases: 4. The germline CDR1 and CDR2 sequences are LGHDT and YNNKEL (reference sequence). DNA for the CDR3: TGTGCCAGCAGCCAAGCGGACAGGGACTCTGAAGCTTTCTTT. Translation: CASSQADRDSEAFF.

This chain uses TRBV6-6 with TRBJ1-1, with D perhaps matching TRBD1 (5 bases). The CDR3 contains 14 residues. Looked up from germline, CDR1 is MNHNY and CDR2 is SVGAGI (reference sequence). Between the trimmed V and J ends, which lost 2 bases and 1 base, there was a span of 8 bases. This CDR3 is CASSYRTQNTEAFF. The DNA of the CDR3 is TGTGCCAGCAGTTACCGGACACAGAACACTGAAGCTTTCTTT.

The rearrangement joins TRBV11-2 to TRBJ2-3, with 7 bases aligning to TRBD2. The CDR3 has 16 residues. Germline V CDR1 and CDR2: SGHAT, FQNNGV. J was trimmed by 7 bases and V by 0 bases; bases with no gene match: 10. CDR3 protein: CASSLDFGGSSNTQYF. CDR3 bases: TGTGCCAGCAGCTTAGATTTTGGCGGGAGTTCAAATACGCAGTATTTT.

The chain recombines TRBV27 with TRBJ2-7; 7 bases match TRBD2. This CDR3 comprises 16 residues. V lost 4 bases, J lost 4 bases, and 13 bases stayed unmatched. The germline V gene encodes CDR1 MNHEY and CDR2 SMNVEV (reference sequence). In nucleotides, the CDR3 is TGTGCCAGCAGTTCGGTGATTGGGCGGGAGCTTTACGAGCAGTACTTC. Translation: CASSSVIGRELYEQYF.

This clone has a handful of counts. The gene calls are TRBV4-1 and TRBJ1-2, with D hard to call. This CDR3 comprises 14 residues. V lost 0 bases and J lost 4, with 9 bases in between. Looked up from germline, CDR1 is MGHRA and CDR2 is YSYEKL. In nucleotides, the CDR3 is TGCGCCAGCAGCCAAGAACTGAGCATCTATGGCTACACCTTC. Its translation: CASSQELSIYGYTF.

This clone was seen only a few times. The chain has TRBV5-4 and TRBJ2-1; 11 bases line up with TRBD2. V trimming: 7 bases; J trimming: 10 bases; junction bases outside the gene matches: 10. The CDR3 is made up of 14 amino acids. Germline lookup yields CDR1 SGHNT and CDR2 YYREEE (reference sequence). The CDR3 DNA is TGTGCCAGCCGCCTGCTAGCGGGAGGCTCGGAGCAGTTCTTC. Translated, it gives CASRLLAGGSEQFF.

J is TRBJ2-3 and V is TRBV5-8; TRBD2 aligns across 7 bases. Germline V gene data show CDR1 as SGHTS and CDR2 as YDEGEE. This CDR3 comprises 16 residues. V shed 0 bases, J shed 2 bases, and the junction held 6 bases outside the gene matches. The chain's CDR3 is CASSLGQRENTDTQYF. CDR3 bases: TGTGCCAGCAGCTTGGGCCAGCGGGAAAACACAGATACGCAGTATTTT.

The V and J genes are TRBV28 and TRBJ1-5, with TRBD1 matching 9 bases. The CDR3 covers 17 residues. Unmatched junction bases numbered 14, after V lost 7 bases and J lost 4 bases. Germline V gene data show CDR1 as MDHEN and CDR2 as SYDVKM. The CDR3 sequence: CASTTTGTGIRNQPQHF. The CDR3 region has the DNA TGTGCCAGCACCACTACCGGGACAGGGATCAGAAATCAGCCCCAGCATTTT.

This clone was recorded once. The rearrangement links TRBV7-9 to TRBJ1-1, with D possibly being TRBD1 (6 bases). This CDR3 region has 15 residues. Per the germline V gene, CDR1 is SEHNR and CDR2 is FQNEAQ (reference sequence). Between the trimmed V and J ends, which lost 3 bases and 2 bases, there was a span of 13 bases. The CDR3 DNA is TGTGCCAGCAGCTTCCCCCGGGACACCAACACTGAAGCTTTCTTT. Residues: CASSFPRDTNTEAFF.